This TCR beta chain was recorded in a study of T-cell memory formation after mild COVID-19. Study-wide findings and caveats: A subset of responding clones appeared in pre-infection memory, suggesting cross-reactive memory joined.

This clonotype appeared a few times. Its antigen is not known. It was 5'RACE with constant-segment primers that produced the TCR alpha and TCR beta cDNA libraries, which carried sample barcodes and UMIs. TCRdb re-called the 5' RACE reads with MiXCR, one entry per CDR3 protein. Among tens of thousands of distinct CDR3 sequences listed, over 6.5% were seen once. The CDR3 is made up of 13 amino acids. Germline V gene lookup returns CDR1 LNHDA and CDR2 SQIVND (reference sequence). V was clipped by 5 bases and J by 5 bases, with 11 bases between them. This receptor was identified in an adult who had mild COVID-19 (a few samples of this study predate the infection). Cell type and time point are not known. The chain combines TRBV19 with TRBJ2-3, with D possibly matching TRBD2 (5 bases). Sequenced input: PBMCs or a T cell subset sorted from them (not recorded which). Written as DNA, the CDR3 is TGTGCCAGTAGTCAACCTAGCCAAGATACGCAGTATTTT. It yields the protein CASSQPSQDTQYF.